The rows below give T cell receptor beta chains drawn from one sample of a study of CD8 T cells in Susac syndrome. MiXCR, applied by TCRdb to the immunoSEQ multiplex PCR reads, yields one record per CDR3 protein. The sample lists under 110,000 distinct CDR3 sequences; around 94% were seen once. Sequencing was performed on CD8+ T cells from PBMCs. The receptors derive from a human donor with Susac syndrome. Both conserved end residues are part of each CDR3. The D gene is left open where the match is weak. Not every row has a clone size; where given, it reads once, few, many or a size class.

V,J,size,D,DNA,CDR3
TRBV6-6,TRBJ2-1,NA,TRBD1,TGTGCCAGCAGGGGACAGGGGGCTTATAATGAGCAGTTCTTC,CASRGQGAYNEQFF
TRBV19,TRBJ2-4,once,NA,TGTGCCAGTAGTGTCCTGACAGGCGATTTAGCCAAAAACATTCAGTACTTC,CASSVLTGDLAKNIQYF
TRBV20-1,TRBJ2-5,NA,NA,TGCAGTGCTAGAGAGGCGAGAACCCAAGAGACCCAGTACTTC,CSAREARTQETQYF
TRBV4-1,TRBJ2-7,once,NA,TGCGCCAGCAGCCAAGATCCAGTGGGTCCCACCTACGAGCAGTACTTC,CASSQDPVGPTYEQYF
TRBV7-3,TRBJ2-7,NA,NA,TGTGCCAGCAGAGCGACGGACTCCTACGAGCAGTACTTC,CASRATDSYEQYF
TRBV29-1,TRBJ2-7,NA,TRBD2,TGCAGCGTACTTAGCGGGGGTAGCTACGAGCAGTACTTC,CSVLSGGSYEQYF
TRBV29-1,TRBJ2-2,NA,TRBD2,TGCAGCGCTGTGTCTAGCGGGGGGAAGAACGGGGAGCTGTTTTTT,CSAVSSGGKNGELFF
TRBV13,TRBJ2-5,NA,NA,TGTGCCAGCAGCTTAGGCGTTCAAGAGACCCAGTACTTC,CASSLGVQETQYF
TRBV7-8,TRBJ2-7,NA,NA,TGTGCCAGCAGCCCCAGCTCCTACGAGCAGTACTTC,CASSPSSYEQYF
TRBV27,TRBJ2-7,NA,TRBD2,TGTGCCAGCCGCCCCTGGGCGGGGGGGCAGGACGAGCAGTACTTC,CASRPWAGGQDEQYF
TRBV13,TRBJ1-6,NA,NA,TGTGCCAGCAGCTTAGGGCGGGGACCGTATTCACCCCTCCACTTT,CASSLGRGPYSPLHF
TRBV11-2,TRBJ1-4,NA,NA,TGTGCCAGCAGCTTATGGGCAGGGTCTAATGAAAAACTGTTTTTT,CASSLWAGSNEKLFF
TRBV2,TRBJ2-5,NA,NA,TGTGCCAGCACTACCCAGTGGGGGACCCAAGAGACCCAGTACTTC,CASTTQWGTQETQYF
TRBV4-1,TRBJ2-7,NA,NA,TGCGCCAGCAGCCAAGACCCCCCAACTAGGGGAGGCGAGCAGTACTTC,CASSQDPPTRGGEQYF
TRBV9,TRBJ2-7,NA,NA,TGTGCCAGCAGCGTAGTGGTCGGCTACGAGCAGTACTTC,CASSVVVGYEQYF
TRBV9,TRBJ1-6,once,NA,TGTGCCAGCAGCGACAAGAGTAATTCACCCCTCCACTTT,CASSDKSNSPLHF
TRBV7-9,TRBJ1-2,NA,NA,TGTGCCAGCAGCCTCGGGATTAACTATGGCTACACCTTC,CASSLGINYGYTF
TRBV20-1,TRBJ1-6,NA,NA,TGCAGTGCGGAGGACAACTATAATTCACCCCTCCACTTT,CSAEDNYNSPLHF
TRBV20-1,TRBJ1-1,NA,NA,TGCAGTGCGGTGGGGAGCACTGAAGCTTTCTTT,CSAVGSTEAFF
TRBV19,TRBJ1-1,NA,NA,TGTGCCAGTAGTACGAAAATCGGTTTTCGAGAAGCTTTCTTT,CASSTKIGFREAFF
TRBV20-1,TRBJ2-1,NA,NA,TGCAGTGCTAGAAAAGGGGGCTCCTACAATGAGCAGTTCTTC,CSARKGGSYNEQFF
TRBV14,TRBJ2-2,NA,NA,TGTGCCAGCAGCCAAGAAGGACGAGGGGTCACCGGGGAGCTGTTTTTT,CASSQEGRGVTGELFF
TRBV9,TRBJ2-5,NA,NA,TGTGCCAGCAGCGTAGATGGGGTCCTCCAAGAGACCCAGTACTTC,CASSVDGVLQETQYF
TRBV5-4,TRBJ2-7,NA,NA,TGTGCCAGCAGCGCGGACCTCACCTACGAGCAGTACTTC,CASSADLTYEQYF
TRBV7-2,TRBJ2-3,NA,NA,TGTGCCAGCAGCTTATTGGGAGGCGCAGATACGCAGTATTTT,CASSLLGGADTQYF
TRBV9,TRBJ1-1,once,NA,TGTGCCAGCCGGGGGGGCGAGAACACTGAAGCTTTCTTT,CASRGGENTEAFF
TRBV29-1,TRBJ1-2,NA,NA,TGCAGCGTTGATGACGGCGCTAACTATGGCTACACCTTC,CSVDDGANYGYTF
TRBV19,TRBJ1-2,NA,TRBD1,TGTGCCAGTTCAACAGGGGGCTCTGGCTACACCTTC,CASSTGGSGYTF
TRBV12-3/TRBV12-4,TRBJ2-3,NA,TRBD1,TGTGCCAGCAGTTTAATCGACAGGGCCTCAGATACGCAGTATTTT,CASSLIDRASDTQYF
TRBV7-2,TRBJ2-6,NA,NA,TGTGCCAGCAGCTTACTTGGGCAACGGGCCAACGTCCTGACTTTC,CASSLLGQRANVLTF
TRBV4-1,TRBJ1-1,NA,NA,TGCGCCAGCAGCCAGGAGGACATTGGCACTGAAGCTTTCTTT,CASSQEDIGTEAFF
TRBV2,TRBJ1-1,NA,NA,TGTGCCAGCGGCGAGGACACTGAAGCTTTCTTT,CASGEDTEAFF
TRBV29-1,TRBJ2-7,NA,NA,TGCAGCGTCGTTGGGGACACCCCTTACGAGCAGTACTTC,CSVVGDTPYEQYF
TRBV29-1,TRBJ1-5,NA,NA,TGCAGCGTTTTTGGGTGGAGCAATCAGCCCCAGCATTTT,CSVFGWSNQPQHF
TRBV9,TRBJ2-2,NA,NA,TGTGCCAGCAGCCCACCACGGGGCGTAGGCCCCGGGGAGCTGTTTTTT,CASSPPRGVGPGELFF
TRBV18,TRBJ2-7,NA,NA,TGTGCCAGCTCCCCGCCGGGCCAAACCTACGAGCAGTACTTC,CASSPPGQTYEQYF
TRBV19,TRBJ2-3,NA,NA,TGTGCCAGTAGTATAGCCCCCCGTCTCGCGGCAGATACGCAGTATTTT,CASSIAPRLAADTQYF
TRBV9,TRBJ1-5,NA,NA,TGTGCCAGCAGCGTAGGTGAGAATAGCAATCAGCCCCAGCATTTT,CASSVGENSNQPQHF
TRBV10-3,TRBJ2-7,NA,TRBD2,TGTGCCATCAGGGAAACTAGCGGGGACTCCTACGAGCAGTACTTC,CAIRETSGDSYEQYF
TRBV3-1,TRBJ2-5,NA,NA,TGTGCCAGCAGCCAAGAGCCCCTACAAGAGACCCAGTACTTC,CASSQEPLQETQYF
TRBV27,TRBJ1-5,NA,TRBD1,TGTGCCAGCAGTAAAACAGGGGGACTCAATCAGCCCCAGCATTTT,CASSKTGGLNQPQHF
TRBV5-6,TRBJ2-5,NA,NA,TGTGCCAGCAGCTTATCCCCCTGGGATAGCCAAGAGACCCAGTACTTC,CASSLSPWDSQETQYF
TRBV7-3,TRBJ1-1,NA,NA,TGTGCCAGCAGCACAGATAGAGGTGGCACTGAAGCTTTCTTT,CASSTDRGGTEAFF
TRBV4-1,TRBJ2-7,NA,NA,TGCGCCAGCAGCCAAGCCGGGCCAGGCTACGAGCAGTACTTC,CASSQAGPGYEQYF
TRBV3-1,TRBJ2-1,NA,NA,TGTGCCAGCAGCCTGACTAGGGCTACCTACAATGAGCAGTTCTTC,CASSLTRATYNEQFF
TRBV7-2,TRBJ2-1,NA,NA,TGTGCCAGCGACACTGCGTATGAGCAGTTCTTC,CASDTAYEQFF
TRBV3-1,TRBJ2-7,once,NA,TGTGCCAGCAGCCAAATGGGGACTGAATCCTACGAGCAGTACTTC,CASSQMGTESYEQYF
TRBV5-1,TRBJ2-5,few,TRBD1,TGCGCCAGCAGCATCCAATCCGACAGGGCCCAAGAGACCCAGTACTTC,CASSIQSDRAQETQYF
TRBV20-1,TRBJ2-1,NA,TRBD2,TGCAGTGCTAGAGCTCAGCGGGGGGCCGCTGGGGATGAGCAGTTCTTC,CSARAQRGAAGDEQFF
TRBV4-3,TRBJ2-5,NA,NA,TGCGCCAGCAGCCCTCAAGACAGGCGGATGGAGACCCAGTACTTC,CASSPQDRRMETQYF
TRBV20-1,TRBJ1-5,NA,TRBD1,TGCAGTGCTAGAGATTCGGGACAGGGGTGGCAGCCCCAGCATTTT,CSARDSGQGWQPQHF
TRBV2,TRBJ1-5,NA,NA,TGTGCCAGCAGTCCAGCCAGTAGCAATCAGCCCCAGCATTTT,CASSPASSNQPQHF
TRBV29-1,TRBJ1-1,NA,NA,TGCAGCGTTTGGGGGATGGGCACTGAAGCTTTCTTT,CSVWGMGTEAFF
TRBV12-3/TRBV12-4,TRBJ2-3,NA,NA,TGTGCCAGCAGGGACAGCCTCACAGATACGCAGTATTTT,CASRDSLTDTQYF